This is a list of T cell receptor beta chains from one sample in a study of T cell repertoires in cytomegalovirus infection. MiXCR was run by TCRdb on the reads, yielding one entry per CDR3 protein. This sample yields 55,000 to 85,000 distinct CDR3 sequences, of which 20% to 25% are seen a single time; roughly 62% belongs to the top ten. Their antigens remain unidentified. Sequences were derived from CD8+ T cells from cultured PBMCs, sampled from culture after CMV antigen stimulation. These receptors all stem from a human donor in good health (CMV status not recorded). Some clones in this sample may be carry-over from other donors' samples. Both conserved end residues are part of each CDR3. D genes are given only for firm matches. Only part of the rows carry a size: once, few, many, or a class if the clone is expanded.

J gene: TRBJ1-5; D gene: TRBD1; clone size: few; V gene: TRBV7-2; CDR3 DNA: TGTGCCAGCAGCTTAGCAGCCAGGGACAGGGTAGGGAATCAGCCCCAGCATTTT; CDR3 protein: CASSLAARDRVGNQPQHF
J gene: TRBJ2-5; D gene: TRBD2; clone size: .; V gene: TRBV28; CDR3 DNA: TGTGCCAGCAAGTTAAGGACTAGCCCCCCAGAGACCCAGTACTTC; CDR3 protein: CASKLRTSPPETQYF
J gene: TRBJ2-7; D gene: .; clone size: .; V gene: TRBV7-6; CDR3 DNA: TGTGCCAGCAGCTTAAGCGGACGGCTGGACGAGCAGTACTTC; CDR3 protein: CASSLSGRLDEQYF
J gene: TRBJ2-5; D gene: .; clone size: .; V gene: TRBV13; CDR3 DNA: TGTGCCAGCAGCTTAGAAGGAACCCAAGAGACCCAGTACTTC; CDR3 protein: CASSLEGTQETQYF
J gene: TRBJ2-2; D gene: TRBD1; clone size: .; V gene: TRBV19; CDR3 DNA: TGTGCCAGTAGTATTTCGCAGGGGGCGAACACCGGGGAGCTGTTTTTT; CDR3 protein: CASSISQGANTGELFF
J gene: TRBJ2-2; D gene: .; clone size: .; V gene: TRBV5-6; CDR3 DNA: TGTGCCAGCAGCTTGGCAGGTCGGCTGTTTTTT; CDR3 protein: CASSLAGRLFF
J gene: TRBJ2-1; D gene: .; clone size: .; V gene: TRBV15; CDR3 DNA: TGTGCCACCAGCATCGGCCAGTTCAATGAGCAGTTCTTC; CDR3 protein: CATSIGQFNEQFF
J gene: TRBJ2-7; D gene: .; clone size: few; V gene: TRBV27; CDR3 DNA: TGTGCCAGCGGGAAGGGAAACGAGCAGTACTTC; CDR3 protein: CASGKGNEQYF
J gene: TRBJ1-1; D gene: .; clone size: few; V gene: TRBV6-1; CDR3 DNA: TGTGCCAGTAGTCCTCGACAGTTCAACACTGAAGCTTTCTTT; CDR3 protein: CASSPRQFNTEAFF
J gene: TRBJ2-3; D gene: TRBD2; clone size: once; V gene: TRBV4-1; CDR3 DNA: TGCGCCAGCAGCCTGCTCGGCGGGGGGAGCACAGATACGCAGTATTTT; CDR3 protein: CASSLLGGGSTDTQYF
J gene: TRBJ1-1; D gene: .; clone size: few; V gene: TRBV7-6; CDR3 DNA: TGTGCCAGCAGCCCCACGGACACTGAAGCTTTCTTT; CDR3 protein: CASSPTDTEAFF
J gene: TRBJ2-7; D gene: TRBD1; clone size: .; V gene: TRBV7-2; CDR3 DNA: TGTGCCAGCAGCTTAAGGGACAGGGGCACCTACGAGCAGTACTTC; CDR3 protein: CASSLRDRGTYEQYF